The 10 T cell receptor beta chains below were found in one sample sequenced in a study of long-term antiretroviral therapy in people with HIV. The assay, immunoSEQ v3.0, was run at survey level. Profiled with immunoSEQ multiplex PCR; TCRdb holds only in-frame clones, not every one. Among over 15,000 clones listed, approximately 73% were seen once. The sample in question was unsorted PBMCs, obtained roughly 2.5 years before starting antiretroviral therapy. The receptors originated from a woman between 45 and 60 years old with HIV.

This clone was recorded only once. The chain joins TRBV6-4 to TRBJ1-6; TRBD1 agrees at 7 bases. Trimming at V came to 6 bases and at J to 8 bases, leaving 7 bases not matched to a gene. Germline-derived CDR1 and CDR2 are MRHNA and SNTAGT. This CDR3 comprises 14 residues. The CDR3 is CASRPGQRDSPLHF. The DNA of the CDR3 is TGTGCCAGCAGACCGGGACAGCGTGATTCACCCCTCCACTTT.

This clone is medium-sized in the sample. CDR3 loop: CASSSIGTANTEAFF. The CDR3 region has the DNA TGTGCCAGCAGCTCCATAGGGACAGCGAACACTGAAGCTTTCTTT. V and J are TRBV7-6 and TRBJ1-1; 7 nucleotides agree with TRBD1. The CDR3 has 15 amino acids. With V trimmed by 4 bases and J by 1 base, 6 bases remained unmatched. From germline, CDR1 is SGHVS and CDR2 FNYEAQ.

The V call is TRBV2, the J call TRBJ2-3, with 7 bases lining up with TRBD1. The CDR3 covers 15 residues. Germline CDR1 SNHLY, CDR2 FYNNEI. J gave up 4 bases and V 1 base, and 5 bases lay outside the gene matches. The DNA for the CDR3 is TGTGCCAGCAGTGAAGACAGGGGCTTCGCAGATACGCAGTATTTT. It yields the protein CASSEDRGFADTQYF.

This clone has at least ten counts. The V gene is TRBV7-9, the J gene TRBJ1-3, with 9 bases identical to TRBD1. The CDR3 is 16 residues long. The germline gives CDR1 SEHNR, CDR2 FQNEAQ (reference sequence). The ends lost 1 base at V and 4 bases at J; junction bases unmatched: 5. This chain's CDR3 is CASSLEVGQGGNTIYF. Here the CDR3 DNA reads TGTGCCAGCAGCTTAGAAGTGGGACAGGGCGGAAACACCATATATTTT. Looking up the rest from reference TRBV7-9 and TRBJ1-3 gives the full variable domain: DTGVSQNPRHKITKRGQNVTFRCDPISEHNRLYWYRQTLGQGPEFLTYFQNEAQLEKSRLLSDRFSAERPKGSFSTLEIQRTEQGDSAMYLCASSLEVGQGGNTIYFGEGSWLTVV.

The CDR3 nucleotides are TGTGCCAGCTCACCCGGACAGGGGGCTGGGCCCCTCCACTTT. Amino acids: CASSPGQGAGPLHF. The chain joins TRBV18 to TRBJ1-6; TRBD1 aligns across 11 bases. Germline V gene data show CDR1 as KGHSH and CDR2 as LQKENI. The CDR3 runs 14 residues. Trimming removed 3 bases from V and 13 bases from J; junction bases left unmatched: 5.

The V gene is TRBV6-1, the J gene TRBJ2-2; 9 bases map to TRBD1. Germline V gene sequence: CDR1 MNHNS, CDR2 SASEGT. This CDR3 region has 13 residues. J was trimmed by 5 bases and V by 10 bases; bases with no gene match: 5. CDR3 bases: TGTGCCATCGGACAGGGGATTACCGGGGAGCTGTTTTTT. This encodes CAIGQGITGELFF.

V usage is TRBV6-6 and J usage is TRBJ1-4, with 7 nucleotides matching TRBD1. CDR1 and CDR2 from the germline V gene are MNHNY and SVGAGI (reference sequence). The CDR3 runs to 15 residues. The trim removed 0 bases at V and 7 bases at J, leaving 5 bases unmatched. As DNA, the CDR3 is TGTGCCAGCAGTTACTCGAAAAACAGGGGTGAAAAACTGTTTTTT. As protein: CASSYSKNRGEKLFF.

V is TRBV11-2 and J is TRBJ2-2; TRBD2 matches 9 bases. The CDR3 contains 17 residues. The V and J ends lost 3 bases and 0 bases, in that order; junction bases with no gene match: 5. CDR1 and CDR2 (germline): SGHAT, FQNNGV. In nucleotides, the CDR3 is TGTGCCAGCAGCTTCGGGCAGCGGGGGGCGAACACCGGGGAGCTGTTTTTT. Protein product: CASSFGQRGANTGELFF.

This clone is classed as medium-sized. The rearrangement links TRBV7-9 to TRBJ1-2; D is uncertain. Germline-derived CDR1 and CDR2 are SEHNR and FQNEAQ (reference sequence). This CDR3 is built from 13 residues. V was cut by 2 bases and J by 2 bases, with 6 bases left in between. CDR3 region: CASSLPLNYGYTF. DNA for the CDR3: TGTGCCAGCAGCTTACCTTTGAACTATGGCTACACCTTC.

In this sample, this clone is medium-sized (0.01 to 0.1%). V is TRBV29-1 and J is TRBJ1-2; perhaps TRBD1 as D (6 bases). CDR1 and CDR2 from the germline V gene are SQVTM and ANQGSEA. The CDR3 loop spans 13 amino acids. Trimming removed 7 bases at V and 5 bases at J, with 17 bases between. This CDR3 is CSAEGGERYGYTF. The CDR3, as DNA: TGCAGCGCGGAAGGGGGGGAGAGGTATGGCTACACCTTC.